This is a list of T cell receptor beta chains from one sample in a study of blood T cell repertoires in COVID-19. Sequenced by immunoSEQ multiplex PCR; TCRdb stores in-frame clones only, minus some. The sample has hundreds of thousands of clones; roughly nine tenths are singletons. Specimen: PBMCs or T cells enriched from blood (not recorded which). Receptors originate from a woman between 40 and 50 years old who had recovered from COVID-19. CDR3s leave out the opening cysteine and the closing phenylalanine or tryptophan.

CDR3aa: ASRGGDRPNSPLH
j_gene: TRBJ1-6
v_gene: TRBV27

CDR3aa: AISESGLAFIQY
j_gene: TRBJ2-4
v_gene: TRBV10-3

CDR3aa: AISGGMGSHTEAF
j_gene: TRBJ1-1
v_gene: TRBV10-3

CDR3aa: SASSGLYSYEQY
j_gene: TRBJ2-7
v_gene: TRBV20-1

CDR3aa: ASSPGTGRANYGYT
j_gene: TRBJ1-2
v_gene: TRBV6-2/TRBV6-3

CDR3aa: ASSPILARNYGYT
j_gene: TRBJ1-2
v_gene: TRBV7-2

CDR3aa: ASSLDRGDGYT
j_gene: TRBJ1-2
v_gene: TRBV9

CDR3aa: ASSLGIAGHNEQF
j_gene: TRBJ2-1
v_gene: TRBV7-7

CDR3aa: ATSDPGLAGVGPAGELF
j_gene: TRBJ2-2
v_gene: TRBV24-1

CDR3aa: ASSLGDLQTDTQY
j_gene: TRBJ2-3
v_gene: TRBV28

CDR3aa: ASSFGVLNQPQH
j_gene: TRBJ1-5
v_gene: TRBV7-8

CDR3aa: ASSLGLHYGYT
j_gene: TRBJ1-2
v_gene: TRBV5-1

CDR3aa: ASTLDRLSTGELF
j_gene: TRBJ2-2
v_gene: TRBV27

CDR3aa: ATSDLGQGGNEQF
j_gene: TRBJ2-1
v_gene: TRBV24-1

CDR3aa: ASSLDYSYEQY
j_gene: TRBJ2-7
v_gene: TRBV7-2

CDR3aa: ASSPGQHYEQY
j_gene: TRBJ2-7
v_gene: TRBV9

CDR3aa: ARALAGDTQY
j_gene: TRBJ2-3
v_gene: TRBV2

CDR3aa: ASSPYPGELF
j_gene: TRBJ2-2
v_gene: TRBV28

CDR3aa: ASSFLPGLAGEGSSYNEQF
j_gene: TRBJ2-1
v_gene: TRBV27

CDR3aa: ASSLGTTYGYT
j_gene: TRBJ1-2
v_gene: TRBV5-5

CDR3aa: ASSSQRGGANVLT
j_gene: TRBJ2-6
v_gene: TRBV7-2

CDR3aa: ASSVYGRRDEQF
j_gene: TRBJ2-1
v_gene: TRBV7-2

CDR3aa: ASSEKPGQGRTGELF
j_gene: TRBJ2-2
v_gene: TRBV2

CDR3aa: AISEEVYEQY
j_gene: TRBJ2-7
v_gene: TRBV10-3

CDR3aa: ATSRDPRQGAFSWQETQY
j_gene: TRBJ2-5
v_gene: TRBV15

CDR3aa: ASSISSGSAADTQY
j_gene: TRBJ2-3
v_gene: TRBV19

CDR3aa: ASSSGQVYGNQPQH
j_gene: TRBJ1-5
v_gene: TRBV6-2/TRBV6-3

CDR3aa: ASSGVQLAGVTDTQY
j_gene: TRBJ2-3
v_gene: TRBV2

CDR3aa: ASSLEPEGNEQF
j_gene: TRBJ2-1
v_gene: TRBV7-2

CDR3aa: ASSREGGRASTDTQY
j_gene: TRBJ2-3
v_gene: TRBV3-1/TRBV3-2

CDR3aa: ASSLLDSSYEQY
j_gene: TRBJ2-7
v_gene: TRBV28

CDR3aa: ASSEGLGSYEQY
j_gene: TRBJ2-7
v_gene: TRBV7-2

CDR3aa: ASSLGGTRRHEQY
j_gene: TRBJ2-7
v_gene: TRBV7-2

CDR3aa: ASSSGAHPTGQETQY
j_gene: TRBJ2-5
v_gene: TRBV5-1

CDR3aa: ASRKGERRLSEGYT
j_gene: TRBJ1-2
v_gene: TRBV7-2

CDR3aa: ASSPNRGQRDTQY
j_gene: TRBJ2-3
v_gene: TRBV25-1

CDR3aa: ASSQTEKAF
j_gene: TRBJ1-1
v_gene: TRBV12-3/TRBV12-4

CDR3aa: ARSLLGLAGETLQF
j_gene: TRBJ2-1
v_gene: TRBV5-3

CDR3aa: ASRTGAISYNEQF
j_gene: TRBJ2-1
v_gene: TRBV6-5

CDR3aa: ASSLGASRGNEQF
j_gene: TRBJ2-1
v_gene: TRBV7-2

CDR3aa: ASSPNRLAGGTQY
j_gene: TRBJ2-5
v_gene: TRBV7-7

CDR3aa: ASSSPGGMYEQY
j_gene: TRBJ2-7
v_gene: TRBV2

CDR3aa: ASSQDPDTGELF
j_gene: TRBJ2-2
v_gene: TRBV4-3

CDR3aa: ASSLAGQGEDEQF
j_gene: TRBJ2-1
v_gene: TRBV7-2

CDR3aa: ASSKDLDPSYEQY
j_gene: TRBJ2-7
v_gene: TRBV2